The 26 T cell receptor beta chains below come from one sample, sequenced in a study of OX40 agonist ivuxolimab in advanced cancers. Sequenced by immunoSEQ multiplex PCR; TCRdb stores in-frame clones only, minus some. The sample consists of fewer than 70,000 clones, approximately 86% of them appearing once. Sequencing was performed on CD4+ or CD8+ T cells sorted from blood, taken in a trial of the OX40 agonist ivuxolimab. Receptors originate from an adult with an advanced solid tumor such as melanoma, head and neck, liver or kidney cancer.

The rearrangement links TRBV19 to TRBJ2-5, with 15 positions matching TRBD2. The CDR3 runs to 21 residues. The junction had 17 bases not matched to a gene; V was cut back by 3 bases and J by 3 bases. Looked up from germline, CDR1 is LNHDA and CDR2 is SQIVND (reference sequence). Here the CDR3 DNA reads TGTGCCAGTAGTATTGAGCCCCCGAGGACTAGCGGGGGGGTCAACAAAGAGACCCAGTACTTC. This gives the protein CASSIEPPRTSGGVNKETQYF.

The gene calls are TRBV5-8 and TRBJ1-3; a weak D match, TRBD1 (5 bases). Between the trimmed V and J ends, which lost 4 bases and 5 bases, there was a span of 16 bases. The CDR3 spans 15 residues. CDR1 is SGHTS, CDR2 YDEGEE, per germline. Here the CDR3 DNA reads TGTGCCAGCAGCCTACCGACAGCAGGGCGAAACACCATATATTTT. Protein: CASSLPTAGRNTIYF.

A single count supports this clone. This chain connects TRBV14 to TRBJ2-5; 9 bases line up with TRBD2. Germline CDR1 reads SGHDN; CDR2 reads FVKESK. This CDR3 has 15 amino acids. The junction had 4 bases not matched to a gene; V was cut back by 2 bases and J by 3 bases. This CDR3 is CASSQLAGNKETQYF. CDR3 sequence (DNA): TGTGCCAGCAGCCAACTAGCGGGGAATAAAGAGACCCAGTACTTC.

The chain uses TRBV7-6 and TRBJ2-2, with 11 bases identical to TRBD1. Trimming cost V 5 bases and J 4 bases; bases outside gene matches: 3. Germline CDR1 reads SGHVS; CDR2 reads FNYEAQ. This CDR3 has 15 amino acids. The CDR3 nucleotides are TGTGCCAGCAGCCGGGACAGGGGGGGCACCGGGGAGCTGTTTTTT. Protein: CASSRDRGGTGELFF.

J is TRBJ2-5 and V is TRBV5-5; no definite D call. This CDR3 is 15 amino acids long. The germline V gene has CDR1 SGHKS and CDR2 YYEKEE (reference sequence). V was pared by 0 bases and J by 5 bases, with 14 bases between. CDR3 in amino acids: CASSLAAGVFETQYF. The CDR3 DNA reads TGTGCCAGCAGCTTGGCGGCTGGGGTTTTTGAGACCCAGTACTTC.

The chain is built from TRBV19 and TRBJ1-6; D not resolved. The V gene's germline CDR1 is LNHDA and CDR2 SQIVND (reference sequence). This CDR3 comprises 17 residues. The V gene lost 4 bases and the J gene lost 8 bases, with 21 bases spanning the gap. CDR3 nucleotide sequence: TGTGCCAGTAGTAGCTCGCCACTACGGCTTGTGGATTCACCCCTCCACTTT. This gives the protein CASSSSPLRLVDSPLHF.

The chain joins TRBV7-3 to TRBJ2-3, with unresolved D. The V and J ends lost 1 base and 2 bases respectively, with 7 bases between them. The CDR3 extends over 14 amino acids. Germline CDR1 and CDR2: SGHTA and FQGTGA. The CDR3 coding sequence is TGTGCCAGCAGCTTAAGTTCGTTCACAGATACGCAGTATTTT. Translated, it gives CASSLSSFTDTQYF.

The chain links TRBV6-1 to TRBJ2-3; D gene unclear. The CDR3 runs to 15 residues. Germline CDR1 MNHNS, CDR2 SASEGT. V lost 2 bases to trimming and J lost 2 bases, with 11 bases between them. CDR3 amino acids: CASSENRRNTDTQYF. CDR3 DNA: TGTGCCAGCAGTGAAAACAGAAGAAACACAGATACGCAGTATTTT.

V and J are TRBV5-1 and TRBJ2-2, with D possibly matching TRBD1 (5 bases). The CDR3 loop spans 18 amino acids. The V end was cut by 2 bases, the J end by 1 base, with 18 bases between. Per germline, CDR1 SGHRS and CDR2 YFSETQ. DNA of the CDR3: TGCGCCAGCAGCTTCTCCAGGGCCTCAGCCTTGAACACCGGGGAGCTGTTTTTT. It encodes CASSFSRASALNTGELFF.

This clone turned up a few times. The chain links TRBV6-1 to TRBJ1-3; D unclear. The CDR3 has 14 amino acids. Trimming removed 8 bases at V and 2 bases at J, with 13 bases between. From germline, CDR1 is MNHNS and CDR2 SASEGT. CDR3 in DNA: TGTGCCAGCCGACAAGACCTCGCTGGAAACACCATATATTTT. Its translation: CASRQDLAGNTIYF.

The rearrangement links TRBV19 to TRBJ1-5; D might be TRBD1 (6 bases). CDR3 length: 13 amino acids. CDR1 is LNHDA, CDR2 SQIVND, per germline (reference sequence). Trimming shortened V by 5 bases and J by 7 bases, and 12 bases separated the two germline ends. The CDR3 region is CASSQQGGQPQHF. The DNA of the CDR3 is TGTGCCAGTAGTCAACAGGGTGGACAGCCCCAGCATTTT.

CDR3 nucleotides: TGTGCCAGCAGCTTAGGTAGGGGTAGTTCCTACGAGCAGTACTTC. Translating gives CASSLGRGSSYEQYF. The rearrangement uses TRBV11-2 and TRBJ2-7; D possibly corresponds to TRBD1 (5 bases). V lost 1 base to trimming and J lost 1 base, with 11 bases between them. The CDR3 has 15 amino acids. Germline V gene lookup returns CDR1 SGHAT and CDR2 FQNNGV.

The V gene is TRBV19, the J gene TRBJ2-1, with D perhaps matching TRBD2 (5 bases). This CDR3 is 13 amino acids long. The germline CDR1 and CDR2 sequences are LNHDA and SQIVND (reference sequence). V was clipped by 1 base and J by 8 bases, with 9 bases between them. CDR3 protein: CASSIALGDEQFF. In nucleotides, the CDR3 is TGTGCCAGTAGTATAGCACTAGGCGATGAGCAGTTCTTC.

The rearrangement links TRBV7-6 to TRBJ2-3; TRBD2 is a possible D gene (5 bases). Trimming took 2 bases from V and 1 from J, leaving 19 bases between them. This CDR3 spans 18 amino acids. Germline V lookup: CDR1 SGHVS, CDR2 FNYEAQ. The CDR3 loop is CASSLLPLGAEGTDTQYF. The CDR3, as DNA: TGTGCCAGCAGCTTACTCCCCTTGGGAGCGGAGGGCACAGATACGCAGTATTTT. The full variable domain, in which reference TRBV7-6 and TRBJ2-3 provide the parts outside the CDR3, is GAGVSQSPRYKVTKRGQDVALRCDPISGHVSLYWYRQALGQGPEFLTYFNYEAQQDKSGLPNDRFSAERPEGSISTLTIQRTEQRDSAMYRCASSLLPLGAEGTDTQYFGPGTRLTVL.

The CDR3 sequence is CASSYGTDYEQYF. CDR3 sequence (DNA): TGCGCCAGCAGCTACGGGACAGACTACGAGCAGTACTTC. This chain uses TRBV5-1 with TRBJ2-5; TRBD1 matches at 7 bases. The DNA matches TRBJ2-7 better at its end, which makes the J call doubtful. There are 13 residues in the CDR3. CDR1 and CDR2 (germline): SGHRS, YFSETQ.

This chain links TRBV5-8 with TRBJ2-1, with D perhaps TRBD2 (5 bases). Germline V gene sequence: CDR1 SGHTS, CDR2 YDEGEE. V lost 0 bases and J lost 1, with 8 bases in between. The CDR3 has 15 amino acids. CDR3 coding DNA: TGTGCCAGCAGCTTGGATCGGGGATCCTACAATGAGCAGTTCTTC. Its protein product is CASSLDRGSYNEQFF.

This chain joins TRBV19 and TRBJ1-5; D remains ambiguous. Germline V gives CDR1 LNHDA, CDR2 SQIVND (reference sequence). With 5 bases removed from V and 6 bases from J, the gap between germline ends came to 14 bases. The CDR3 is 14 residues long. The CDR3 is CASSLRPEGQPQHF. CDR3 bases: TGTGCCAGTAGTCTACGACCCGAGGGTCAGCCCCAGCATTTT.

The chain is built from TRBV30 and TRBJ2-1; no definite D call. Germline lookup yields CDR1 GTSNPN and CDR2 SVGIG (reference sequence). This CDR3 spans 14 amino acids. V dropped 5 bases and J dropped 2 bases, with 13 bases sitting between them. The CDR3 protein is CAWSPSPPYNEQFF. The CDR3 nucleotides read TGTGCCTGGTCTCCCTCCCCGCCCTACAATGAGCAGTTCTTC. Full variable domain (outside the CDR3, taken from reference TRBV30 and TRBJ2-1): SQTIHQWPATLVQPVGSPLSLECTVEGTSNPNLYWYRQAAGRGLQLLFYSVGIGQISSEVPQNLSASRPQDRQFILSSKKLLLSDSGFYLCAWSPSPPYNEQFFGPGTRLTVL.

The V and J genes are TRBV5-1 and TRBJ2-5, with D maybe TRBD2 (6 bases). CDR3 length: 16 residues. Trimming stripped 3 bases from V and 5 bases from J, with 20 bases between. Germline V lookup: CDR1 SGHRS, CDR2 YFSETQ. CDR3: CASSSTLPGLSETQYF. The CDR3 region has the DNA TGCGCCAGCAGCTCAACCCTACCCGGACTAAGCGAGACCCAGTACTTC.

A note on this clone: The same CDR3 can be traced to other DNA sequences in this sample. The J gene is TRBJ2-2, the V gene TRBV11-3; no clear D gene. The CDR3 is 13 amino acids. V lost 0 bases, J lost 7 bases, and 6 bases lay in between. Germline V CDR1 and CDR2: SGHNT, YENEEA. The DNA for the CDR3 is TGTGCCAGCAGCTTAGAGGGAATCGGGGAGCTGTTTTTT. Its protein product is CASSLEGIGELFF. The variable domain in full, completed from reference TRBV11-3 and TRBJ2-2, reads EAGVVQSPRYKIIEKKQPVAFWCNPISGHNTLYWYLQNLGQGPELLIRYENEEAVDDSQLPKDRFSAERLKGVDSTLKIQPAELGDSAVYLCASSLEGIGELFFGEGSRLTVL.

This clone showed up just once. The chain couples TRBV5-1 to TRBJ1-2; TRBD1 matches 7 bases. Germline V gives CDR1 SGHRS, CDR2 YFSETQ. The length of the CDR3 is 13 residues. The trim removed 4 bases at V and 8 bases at J, leaving 8 bases unmatched. The DNA for the CDR3 is TGCGCCAGCAGCGTCGGACAGGATCGGGGCTACACCTTC. This sequence encodes CASSVGQDRGYTF.

This clone has just one count. The CDR3 nucleotides read TGCGCCAGCAGCTTGAACCAGCATAATGAAAAACTGTTTTTT. This gives the protein CASSLNQHNEKLFF. The chain recombines TRBV5-1 with TRBJ1-4, with unresolved D. V was shortened by 1 base and J by 4 bases, with 8 bases between the two germline ends. CDR3 length: 14 amino acids. The V gene's germline CDR1 is SGHRS and CDR2 YFSETQ.

The V and J genes are TRBV20-1 and TRBJ2-3; D not resolved. CDR1 is DFQATT, CDR2 SNEGSKA, per germline (reference sequence). There are 11 residues in the CDR3. V was trimmed by 5 bases and J by 5 bases, leaving 8 bases between them. In DNA form, the CDR3 reads TGCAGTGCTTTATTCGGAGATACGCAGTATTTT. It encodes CSALFGDTQYF.

V is TRBV6-6 and J is TRBJ1-1; no clear D gene. V lost 6 bases to trimming and J lost 0 bases, with 8 bases between them. This CDR3 is 13 amino acids long. From germline, CDR1 is MNHNY and CDR2 SVGAGI (reference sequence). The CDR3 DNA reads as TGTGCCAGCAGATCTCTAGTGAACACTGAAGCTTTCTTT. Residues: CASRSLVNTEAFF.

The genes are TRBV11-3 and TRBJ2-7; 10 bases align to TRBD2. The CDR3 is 14 amino acids. Germline CDR1 and CDR2: SGHNT and YENEEA. V was clipped by 4 bases and J by 2 bases; unmatched bases: 2. The CDR3: CASSSSGRTYEQYF. DNA for the CDR3: TGTGCCAGCAGCTCTAGCGGGAGAACCTACGAGCAGTACTTC. The variable domain in full, with the rest retrieved from reference TRBV11-3 and TRBJ2-7, is EAGVVQSPRYKIIEKKQPVAFWCNPISGHNTLYWYLQNLGQGPELLIRYENEEAVDDSQLPKDRFSAERLKGVDSTLKIQPAELGDSAVYLCASSSSGRTYEQYFGPGTRLTVT.

The genes are TRBV7-2 and TRBJ1-1; 9 bases are shared with TRBD1. CDR1 SGHTA and CDR2 FQGNSA come from the germline V gene. Unmatched junction bases numbered 8, after V lost 2 bases and J lost 4 bases. This CDR3 is 16 amino acids long. CDR3 nucleotides: TGTGCCAGCAGCTTACTAGGGACAGGGCTTGGCACTGAAGCTTTCTTT. It yields the protein CASSLLGTGLGTEAFF.